The 20 T cell receptor beta chains below come from one sample, sequenced in a study of CD8+ T cells in alopecia areata. In each case, RNA was isolated and then reverse transcribed into cDNA as the sequencing template. Using immunoSEQ multiplex PCR, the repertoire was profiled, and TCRdb retains in-frame clones only, with some absent. The data show about 150,000 clones, with under 60% seen just once and under 6.5% held by the top ten. Sample: CD4+ T cells sorted from blood, taken at week 0. Every receptor here comes from a human donor with alopecia areata.

This clone appeared once. The chain couples TRBV23-1 to TRBJ1-1, with no clear D. TRBV23-1 is an ORF, and what it does is uncertain. The CDR3 runs 15 residues. V was shortened by 7 bases and J by 11 bases, with 26 bases between the two germline ends. The CDR3 protein is CASTPLGRPWAGAFF. The CDR3 DNA follows: TGCGCCAGCACTCCGCTTGGCCGGCCTTGGGCTGGGGCTTTCTTT.

J is TRBJ2-4 and V is TRBV9; D might be TRBD2 (5 bases). The CDR3 is made up of 14 amino acids. The V and J ends lost 0 bases and 6 bases respectively, with 10 bases between them. Germline V gene sequence: CDR1 SGDLS, CDR2 YYNGEE. CDR3 region: CASSVDQAVNIQYF. The DNA for the CDR3 is TGTGCCAGCAGCGTAGATCAAGCGGTAAACATTCAGTACTTC.

This clone was picked up a small number of times. This rearrangement joins TRBV13 to TRBJ2-7, with unresolved D. The V and J ends lost 6 bases and 6 bases respectively, with 18 bases between them. Looked up from germline, CDR1 is PRHDT and CDR2 is FYEKMQ (reference sequence). The CDR3 has 14 residues. As DNA, the CDR3 is TGTGCCAGCAGATTCGGCTTTGGAGCACCCGAGCAGTACTTC. This translates into CASRFGFGAPEQYF.

The rearrangement joins TRBV30 to TRBJ1-6, with D hard to call. Germline V gene sequence: CDR1 GTSNPN, CDR2 SVGIG (reference sequence). There are 15 residues in the CDR3. V lost 4 bases and J 9 bases, leaving 19 bases between the germline ends. CDR3 amino acids: CAWNKAYLLGSPLHF. The CDR3 DNA reads as TGTGCCTGGAACAAGGCCTACCTACTGGGTTCACCCCTCCACTTT.

This chain links TRBV5-6 with TRBJ1-2; D unclear. Between the trimmed V and J ends, which lost 0 bases and 0 bases, there was a span of 9 bases. Germline CDR1 and CDR2: SGHDT and YYEEEE. CDR3 size: 15 residues. The CDR3 DNA reads as TGTGCCAGCAGCTTGGAGAAGCTAGCTAACTATGGCTACACCTTC. Its translation: CASSLEKLANYGYTF.

V usage is TRBV20-1 and J usage is TRBJ1-2; D ambiguous. CDR1 is DFQATT, CDR2 SNEGSKA, per germline (reference sequence). V was cut by 3 bases and J by 4 bases, with 6 bases left in between. The CDR3 loop spans 11 amino acids. In DNA, the CDR3 is TGCAGTGCTAGCAGTTCCTATGGCTACACCTTC. Translated, it gives CSASSSYGYTF.

This CDR3 is CASSLGGGVYEQYF. The CDR3 DNA sequence: TGTGCCAGCAGCTTAGGAGGGGGCGTCTACGAGCAGTACTTC. The gene calls are TRBV7-2 and TRBJ2-7; 7 nucleotides match TRBD1. The CDR3 consists of 14 residues. Germline CDR1 and CDR2: SGHTA and FQGNSA. The junction had 3 bases not matched to a gene; V was cut back by 1 base and J by 3 bases.

This clone was detected only once. This specimen includes other DNA sequences encoding the same CDR3. This chain links TRBV30 with TRBJ2-6; 8 bases line up with TRBD1. The CDR3 consists of 15 residues. The V gene's germline CDR1 is GTSNPN and CDR2 SVGIG (reference sequence). Losses at the gene ends were 0 bases for V and 2 bases for J; bases not matched to a gene: 0. The CDR3 loop is CAWSVQGAGANVLTF. The CDR3, as DNA: TGTGCCTGGAGTGTACAGGGGGCTGGGGCCAACGTCCTGACTTTC.

This clone came up a few times. Written as DNA, the CDR3 is TGTGCCAGCAGCTTAGCGGGGGGAACGACCCAGTACTTC. Translated, it gives CASSLAGGTTQYF. The rearrangement links TRBV11-2 to TRBJ2-5; 7 bases line up with TRBD2. Germline V lookup: CDR1 SGHAT, CDR2 FQNNGV. There are 13 residues in the CDR3. The junction had 3 bases not matched to a gene; V was cut back by 1 base and J by 7 bases. Using reference TRBV11-2 and TRBJ2-5 for the parts outside the CDR3, the full variable domain is EAGVAQSPRYKIIEKRQSVAFWCNPISGHATLYWYQQILGQGPKLLIQFQNNGVVDDSQLPKDRFSAERLKGVDSTLKIQPAKLEDSAVYLCASSLAGGTTQYFGPGTRLLVL.

The chain employs TRBV2 and TRBJ2-4, with D possibly called TRBD1 or TRBD2 (6 bases each). There are 13 residues in the CDR3. The germline CDR1 and CDR2 sequences are SNHLY and FYNNEI. With 7 bases removed from V and 6 bases from J, the gap between germline ends came to 13 bases. Here the CDR3 reads CASIEGGSNIQYF. The CDR3 bases are TGTGCCAGCATCGAGGGGGGCTCAAACATTCAGTACTTC.

The chain joins TRBV4-2 to TRBJ2-3, with 8 bases aligning to TRBD2. The CDR3 covers 19 residues. Germline values: CDR1 LGHNA, CDR2 YNFKEQ. Trimming took 1 base from V and 0 from J; bases not matched to a gene: 12. In DNA, the CDR3 is TGTGCCAGCAGCCAAGTGGGCGGGGGGACCTTAATTAGCACAGATACGCAGTATTTT. Translation: CASSQVGGGTLISTDTQYF.

J is TRBJ1-1 and V is TRBV2, with D hard to call. V was trimmed by 8 bases and J by 4 bases, leaving 14 bases between them. The germline V gene has CDR1 SNHLY and CDR2 FYNNEI. The CDR3 spans 13 residues. The CDR3 DNA reads TGTGCCAGCGGCCTCATGGGTTCCACTGAAGCTTTCTTT. It is translated as CASGLMGSTEAFF.

The chain has TRBV7-9 and TRBJ2-5, with D possibly TRBD2 on 7 matching bases. The V gene's germline CDR1 is SEHNR and CDR2 FQNEAQ (reference sequence). The ends were cut back, 5 bases at V and 5 bases at J, with 18 bases in the middle. This CDR3 region has 15 residues. The CDR3 DNA reads as TGTGCCAGCAGCCCTGGCCGGGGGGCTATGGAGACCCAGTACTTC. This translates into CASSPGRGAMETQYF. Supplemented by reference TRBV7-9 and TRBJ2-5, the full variable domain reads DTGVSQNPRHKITKRGQNVTFRCDPISEHNRLYWYRQTLGQGPEFLTYFQNEAQLEKSRLLSDRFSAERPKGSFSTLEIQRTEQGDSAMYLCASSPGRGAMETQYFGPGTRLLVL.

The V and J genes are TRBV29-1 and TRBJ1-2; TRBD1 might be the D (5 bases). The CDR3 sequence is 12 residues long. Trimming left V 4 bases short and J 6 bases short, with 12 bases between. Germline CDR1 SQVTM, CDR2 ANQGSEA. The CDR3 DNA is TGCAGCGTTGTTCAGGGACTTAATGGCTACACCTTC. Encoded protein: CSVVQGLNGYTF.

The chain joins TRBV4-3 to TRBJ2-7; D gene unclear. Trimming removed 0 bases at V and 1 base at J, with 7 bases between. Germline V gives CDR1 LGHNA, CDR2 YSLEER. The CDR3 consists of 14 residues. CDR3 amino acids: CASSQETASYEQYF. The CDR3 region has the DNA TGCGCCAGCAGCCAAGAGACCGCTTCCTACGAGCAGTACTTC.

The chain employs TRBV29-1 and TRBJ1-2; D ambiguous. This CDR3 comprises 11 residues. Germline CDR1 and CDR2: SQVTM and ANQGSEA. Between the trimmed V and J ends, which lost 4 bases and 4 bases, there was a span of 7 bases. The chain's CDR3 is CSVVAAYGYTF. The CDR3 bases are TGCAGCGTTGTGGCTGCCTATGGCTACACCTTC.

The genes are TRBV5-1 and TRBJ2-2; 10 nucleotides agree with TRBD1. Germline CDR1 reads SGHRS; CDR2 reads YFSETQ. V lost 0 bases to trimming and J lost 5 bases; unmatched junction nucleotides: 1. The CDR3 sequence is 15 residues long. In DNA, the CDR3 is TGCGCCAGCAGCTTGGGACAGGGGGCAACCGGGGAGCTGTTTTTT. This translates into CASSLGQGATGELFF.

V usage is TRBV7-6 and J usage is TRBJ2-5, with TRBD2 as a possible D gene (6 bases). The V and J ends lost 3 bases and 3 bases respectively, with 14 bases between them. The CDR3 runs to 15 residues. CDR1 is SGHVS, CDR2 FNYEAQ, per germline. CDR3 region: CASSFPRGGEETQYF. DNA of the CDR3: TGTGCCAGCAGCTTCCCCCGGGGCGGGGAAGAGACCCAGTACTTC.

This clone showed up just a few times. The J gene is TRBJ2-5, the V gene TRBV29-1, with D perhaps given as TRBD1 or TRBD2 (5 bases each). Trimming stripped 7 bases from V and 5 bases from J, with 20 bases between. This CDR3 has 14 amino acids. The germline V gene has CDR1 SQVTM and CDR2 ANQGSEA. This CDR3 reads CSGYPGPLFETQYF. The CDR3 DNA follows: TGCAGCGGTTACCCGGGGCCGTTATTTGAGACCCAGTACTTC. Full variable domain (missing parts from reference TRBV29-1 and TRBJ2-5): SAVISQKPSRDICQRGTSLTIQCQVDSQVTMMFWYRQQPGQSLTLIATANQGSEATYESGFVIDKFPISRPNLTFSTLTVSNMSPEDSSIYLCSGYPGPLFETQYFGPGTRLLVL.

This clone has a handful of counts. V and J are TRBV7-9 and TRBJ1-2; 8 bases map to TRBD1. The CDR3 consists of 16 residues. Germline CDR1 is SEHNR and CDR2 is FQNEAQ (reference sequence). The V and J ends lost 0 bases and 4 bases, in that order; junction bases with no gene match: 7. CDR3 nucleotide sequence: TGTGCCAGCAGCTTAGCCCGGACAGGGTTAGGCTATGGCTACACCTTC. Translating gives CASSLARTGLGYGYTF.